These T cell receptor beta chains were read from a single sample in a study of T cell repertoires in cytomegalovirus infection. These receptors' targets are unknown. TCRdb re-derived calls from the reads in MiXCR, one entry per CDR3 protein. The repertoire holds about 55,000 distinct CDR3 sequences, with around a fifth as singletons. The input for sequencing was CD8+ T cells from cultured PBMCs, taken from culture after CMV antigen stimulation. Source of these receptors: a human donor in good health (CMV status not recorded). Some clones in this sample may be carry-over from other donors' samples. The CDR3 runs from the conserved cysteine through the conserved F or W. A D gene is named only where the DNA matches it firmly. Some rows have no size entry. The others give once, few or many, or a class for an expanded clone.

j_call d_call v_call clone_size cdr3_length cdr3_nt cdr3_aa
TRBJ2-1 . TRBV12-3/TRBV12-4 few 14 TGTGCCAGCAGTTCGGGCAACTCCTACAATGAGCAGTTCTTC CASSSGNSYNEQFF
TRBJ1-6 TRBD1 TRBV5-4 . 13 TGTGCCAGCAGCTCGTGGGACAGCACTACCCTCCACTTT CASSSWDSTTLHF
TRBJ2-7 TRBD2 TRBV13 . 15 TGTGCCAGCAGCCCTGAAGGCGGGAGAGCCGACGAGCAGTACTTC CASSPEGGRADEQYF
TRBJ1-5 TRBD1 TRBV6-2/TRBV6-3 few 14 TGTGCCAGCAGGACAGGGGGCAAGGGGCAGCCCCAGCATTTT CASRTGGKGQPQHF
TRBJ2-1 TRBD1 TRBV9 once 14 TGTGCCAGCAGGGGACAGGGGGCTGAATATGAGCAGTTCTTC CASRGQGAEYEQFF
TRBJ2-7 . TRBV7-2 . 18 TGTGCCAGCAGCTTGAGTAATGTGGTGGGGGGGGGGCCCTACGAGCAGTACTTC CASSLSNVVGGGPYEQYF
TRBJ2-1 . TRBV20-1 . 11 TGCAGTGCTAAGAGGACCGCCGGGCAGTTCTTC CSAKRTAGQFF
TRBJ2-3 . TRBV7-6 . 18 TGTGCCAGCAGCTTAGTTGAGGGAGACGAGCTTAGCACAGATACGCAGTATTTT CASSLVEGDELSTDTQYF
TRBJ2-2 . TRBV6-5 few 15 TGTGCCAGCAGTTCCAAGGGCCTGAACACCGGGGAGCTGTTTTTT CASSSKGLNTGELFF
TRBJ1-2 . TRBV12-3/TRBV12-4 few 15 TGTGCCAGCAGACACCGGGACTCCCTCCTCTATGGCTACACCTTC CASRHRDSLLYGYTF
TRBJ1-1 TRBD1 TRBV7-9 . 14 TGTGCCAGCAGCGTTGGGACAGGGGACACTGAAGCTTTCTTT CASSVGTGDTEAFF
TRBJ2-1 . TRBV7-7 once 13 TGTGCCAGCAGCTTTTTGGGGGACGATGAGCAGTTCTTC CASSFLGDDEQFF
TRBJ2-7 . TRBV6-1 . 18 TGTGCCAGCAGTAATTCTAGCGCCTCCGGGGGAGTATTCTACGAGCAGTACTTC CASSNSSASGGVFYEQYF
TRBJ2-7 . TRBV5-1 . 13 TGCGCCAGCAGCCCAAGACTGGGGCAGGAGCAGTACTTC CASSPRLGQEQYF
TRBJ2-3 . TRBV11-2 . 12 TGTGCCAGCAGCTTACCGTCAGATACGCAGTATTTT CASSLPSDTQYF